The source of this T cell receptor beta chain is a study of shared clonotypes between healthy human individuals. The overall study: Serving as donors were a couple of women and a few men, whose ages spanned 18 to 49. A donor's plate count was three for CD4 naive and three for CD4 memory; CD8 naive had two and CD8 memory one. Study-wide findings and caveats: Having only a few donors restricted how much genetic and exposure-history diversity was captured.

CD45RO-negative CD8 cells positively selected for CCR7 made up the naive population, which excluded terminally differentiated effector memory CD45RA+ cells. The germline V gene has CDR1 LNHDA and CDR2 SQIVND (reference sequence). V trimming: 4 bases; J trimming: 1 base; junction bases outside the gene matches: 21. This CDR3 contains 21 residues. The repertoire was sequenced with immunoSEQ multiplex PCR; TCRdb's copy has only in-frame clones and lacks some. Altogether hundreds of thousands of clones are present, around 96% being singletons, with the ten largest covering more than 0.085%. In regard to this clone: Its target is unknown.

The genes are TRBV19 and TRBJ2-3; the match to TRBD2 covers 9 bases. The TCR was taken from a woman under 40 in good health. Material for sequencing was naive CD8+ T cells sorted from blood. CDR3 DNA sequence: TGTGCCAGTAGTACCCCGGAGGTAGCGGGAGTCCATCATGCGGGCACAGATACGCAGTATTTT. This encodes CASSTPEVAGVHHAGTDTQYF.